What follows is one T cell receptor (beta chain) and its context. This record belongs to a study of blood T cell repertoires in COVID-19. In the study overall: COVID-19 samples, acute and convalescent, were from the United States, Italy and Spain. The cDNA or gDNA used as material had been derived from T cells, B-cell-depleted T cells, or PBMCs.

V was clipped by 4 bases and J by 4 bases, with 15 bases between them. Germline lookup yields CDR1 SGDLS and CDR2 YYNGEE. The CDR3 is 15 amino acids. How the authors handled the data: Cell counts per sample came from amplifying reference gene primers. The method was immunoSEQ multiplex PCR; TCRdb's version includes in-frame clones alone and lacks a portion of them. Clonal size and the V and J genes are those of that table, whereas D and trimming came from the DNA. The table lists about 97,000 clones, 91% of them singletons. J is TRBJ1-3 and V is TRBV9; D is uncertain. The sample consisted of peripheral blood. This TCR was recovered from a middle-aged man with acute or convalescent COVID-19. CDR3 sequence reads: CASSPTGGRGNTIYF. CDR3 DNA: TGTGCCAGCAGCCCAACCGGCGGTCGAGGAAACACCATATATTTT. The entire variable domain, with the rest obtained from reference TRBV9 and TRBJ1-3, is as follows: DSGVTQTPKHLITATGQRVTLRCSPRSGDLSVYWYQQSLDQGLQFLIQYYNGEERAKGNILERFSAQQFPDLHSELNLSSLELGDSALYFCASSPTGGRGNTIYFGEGSWLTVV.